The text below deals with one T cell receptor beta chain. The data originate from a study of shared clonotypes between healthy human individuals. Authors' analysis steps: ImmunoSEQ output lacked quality scores and full-length reads, limiting matched filtering. Clones were sequenced by immunoSEQ multiplex PCR, and TCRdb holds only the in-frame ones, with some missing. V, J and clone size derive from that table, while D and trimming were established from the DNA sequence. The sample holds about 1,800,000 clones, roughly 95% seen once. Naivety among CD8 cells was defined by CD45RO negativity and positive CCR7 selection, thereby excluding terminally differentiated effector memory CD45RA+ cells. The CDR3 is 14 amino acids. Between the trimmed V and J ends, which lost 2 bases and 4 bases, there was a span of 11 bases. Germline-derived CDR1 and CDR2 are MNHEY and SVGAGI.

The specimen was naive CD8+ T cells sorted from blood. V is TRBV6-5 and J is TRBJ2-5; tentative D call: TRBD2 (6 bases). This TCR derives from a man in his late teens or twenties in good health. Here the CDR3 DNA reads TGTGCCAGCAGTTACGGCGGGGACGGAGAGACCCAGTACTTC. Translating it yields CASSYGGDGETQYF.